Listed here is a single T cell receptor beta chain. The target antigen is unknown. Time point of the sample: persistent/refractory GD, antithyroid drugs over 5 years with positive TRAb. PBMC RNA was the source of the TCR library. Arm-PCR of CDR3 regions and iRepertoire HTBI primers were used to build TCR beta libraries. TCRdb reprocessed the multiplex PCR reads via MiXCR and lists one record per CDR3 protein. Here the sample spans 310,000 or so distinct CDR3 sequences, 15% to 20% being singletons. These data are taken from a study of regulatory T cells in long-lasting Graves disease. Study findings and constraints: Sharing of public clonotypes was greater in persistent patients (about 2,500) than in new patients (around 930).

Sequenced here: peripheral blood mononuclear cells (PBMCs), sampled when the disease was refractory, from a patient treated with antithyroid drugs. The TCR was taken from a female donor with Graves disease.

CDR3 DNA: TGTGCCAGCAGTCAACGACGCGGTGAAAAACTGTTTTTT. It yields the protein CASSQRRGEKLFF. This chain links TRBV6-2 or TRBV6-3 with TRBJ1-4; D gene ambiguous. Per the germline V gene, CDR1 is MNHEY and CDR2 is SVGEGT. V lost 5 bases and J lost 7, with 11 bases in between. This CDR3 spans 13 amino acids.